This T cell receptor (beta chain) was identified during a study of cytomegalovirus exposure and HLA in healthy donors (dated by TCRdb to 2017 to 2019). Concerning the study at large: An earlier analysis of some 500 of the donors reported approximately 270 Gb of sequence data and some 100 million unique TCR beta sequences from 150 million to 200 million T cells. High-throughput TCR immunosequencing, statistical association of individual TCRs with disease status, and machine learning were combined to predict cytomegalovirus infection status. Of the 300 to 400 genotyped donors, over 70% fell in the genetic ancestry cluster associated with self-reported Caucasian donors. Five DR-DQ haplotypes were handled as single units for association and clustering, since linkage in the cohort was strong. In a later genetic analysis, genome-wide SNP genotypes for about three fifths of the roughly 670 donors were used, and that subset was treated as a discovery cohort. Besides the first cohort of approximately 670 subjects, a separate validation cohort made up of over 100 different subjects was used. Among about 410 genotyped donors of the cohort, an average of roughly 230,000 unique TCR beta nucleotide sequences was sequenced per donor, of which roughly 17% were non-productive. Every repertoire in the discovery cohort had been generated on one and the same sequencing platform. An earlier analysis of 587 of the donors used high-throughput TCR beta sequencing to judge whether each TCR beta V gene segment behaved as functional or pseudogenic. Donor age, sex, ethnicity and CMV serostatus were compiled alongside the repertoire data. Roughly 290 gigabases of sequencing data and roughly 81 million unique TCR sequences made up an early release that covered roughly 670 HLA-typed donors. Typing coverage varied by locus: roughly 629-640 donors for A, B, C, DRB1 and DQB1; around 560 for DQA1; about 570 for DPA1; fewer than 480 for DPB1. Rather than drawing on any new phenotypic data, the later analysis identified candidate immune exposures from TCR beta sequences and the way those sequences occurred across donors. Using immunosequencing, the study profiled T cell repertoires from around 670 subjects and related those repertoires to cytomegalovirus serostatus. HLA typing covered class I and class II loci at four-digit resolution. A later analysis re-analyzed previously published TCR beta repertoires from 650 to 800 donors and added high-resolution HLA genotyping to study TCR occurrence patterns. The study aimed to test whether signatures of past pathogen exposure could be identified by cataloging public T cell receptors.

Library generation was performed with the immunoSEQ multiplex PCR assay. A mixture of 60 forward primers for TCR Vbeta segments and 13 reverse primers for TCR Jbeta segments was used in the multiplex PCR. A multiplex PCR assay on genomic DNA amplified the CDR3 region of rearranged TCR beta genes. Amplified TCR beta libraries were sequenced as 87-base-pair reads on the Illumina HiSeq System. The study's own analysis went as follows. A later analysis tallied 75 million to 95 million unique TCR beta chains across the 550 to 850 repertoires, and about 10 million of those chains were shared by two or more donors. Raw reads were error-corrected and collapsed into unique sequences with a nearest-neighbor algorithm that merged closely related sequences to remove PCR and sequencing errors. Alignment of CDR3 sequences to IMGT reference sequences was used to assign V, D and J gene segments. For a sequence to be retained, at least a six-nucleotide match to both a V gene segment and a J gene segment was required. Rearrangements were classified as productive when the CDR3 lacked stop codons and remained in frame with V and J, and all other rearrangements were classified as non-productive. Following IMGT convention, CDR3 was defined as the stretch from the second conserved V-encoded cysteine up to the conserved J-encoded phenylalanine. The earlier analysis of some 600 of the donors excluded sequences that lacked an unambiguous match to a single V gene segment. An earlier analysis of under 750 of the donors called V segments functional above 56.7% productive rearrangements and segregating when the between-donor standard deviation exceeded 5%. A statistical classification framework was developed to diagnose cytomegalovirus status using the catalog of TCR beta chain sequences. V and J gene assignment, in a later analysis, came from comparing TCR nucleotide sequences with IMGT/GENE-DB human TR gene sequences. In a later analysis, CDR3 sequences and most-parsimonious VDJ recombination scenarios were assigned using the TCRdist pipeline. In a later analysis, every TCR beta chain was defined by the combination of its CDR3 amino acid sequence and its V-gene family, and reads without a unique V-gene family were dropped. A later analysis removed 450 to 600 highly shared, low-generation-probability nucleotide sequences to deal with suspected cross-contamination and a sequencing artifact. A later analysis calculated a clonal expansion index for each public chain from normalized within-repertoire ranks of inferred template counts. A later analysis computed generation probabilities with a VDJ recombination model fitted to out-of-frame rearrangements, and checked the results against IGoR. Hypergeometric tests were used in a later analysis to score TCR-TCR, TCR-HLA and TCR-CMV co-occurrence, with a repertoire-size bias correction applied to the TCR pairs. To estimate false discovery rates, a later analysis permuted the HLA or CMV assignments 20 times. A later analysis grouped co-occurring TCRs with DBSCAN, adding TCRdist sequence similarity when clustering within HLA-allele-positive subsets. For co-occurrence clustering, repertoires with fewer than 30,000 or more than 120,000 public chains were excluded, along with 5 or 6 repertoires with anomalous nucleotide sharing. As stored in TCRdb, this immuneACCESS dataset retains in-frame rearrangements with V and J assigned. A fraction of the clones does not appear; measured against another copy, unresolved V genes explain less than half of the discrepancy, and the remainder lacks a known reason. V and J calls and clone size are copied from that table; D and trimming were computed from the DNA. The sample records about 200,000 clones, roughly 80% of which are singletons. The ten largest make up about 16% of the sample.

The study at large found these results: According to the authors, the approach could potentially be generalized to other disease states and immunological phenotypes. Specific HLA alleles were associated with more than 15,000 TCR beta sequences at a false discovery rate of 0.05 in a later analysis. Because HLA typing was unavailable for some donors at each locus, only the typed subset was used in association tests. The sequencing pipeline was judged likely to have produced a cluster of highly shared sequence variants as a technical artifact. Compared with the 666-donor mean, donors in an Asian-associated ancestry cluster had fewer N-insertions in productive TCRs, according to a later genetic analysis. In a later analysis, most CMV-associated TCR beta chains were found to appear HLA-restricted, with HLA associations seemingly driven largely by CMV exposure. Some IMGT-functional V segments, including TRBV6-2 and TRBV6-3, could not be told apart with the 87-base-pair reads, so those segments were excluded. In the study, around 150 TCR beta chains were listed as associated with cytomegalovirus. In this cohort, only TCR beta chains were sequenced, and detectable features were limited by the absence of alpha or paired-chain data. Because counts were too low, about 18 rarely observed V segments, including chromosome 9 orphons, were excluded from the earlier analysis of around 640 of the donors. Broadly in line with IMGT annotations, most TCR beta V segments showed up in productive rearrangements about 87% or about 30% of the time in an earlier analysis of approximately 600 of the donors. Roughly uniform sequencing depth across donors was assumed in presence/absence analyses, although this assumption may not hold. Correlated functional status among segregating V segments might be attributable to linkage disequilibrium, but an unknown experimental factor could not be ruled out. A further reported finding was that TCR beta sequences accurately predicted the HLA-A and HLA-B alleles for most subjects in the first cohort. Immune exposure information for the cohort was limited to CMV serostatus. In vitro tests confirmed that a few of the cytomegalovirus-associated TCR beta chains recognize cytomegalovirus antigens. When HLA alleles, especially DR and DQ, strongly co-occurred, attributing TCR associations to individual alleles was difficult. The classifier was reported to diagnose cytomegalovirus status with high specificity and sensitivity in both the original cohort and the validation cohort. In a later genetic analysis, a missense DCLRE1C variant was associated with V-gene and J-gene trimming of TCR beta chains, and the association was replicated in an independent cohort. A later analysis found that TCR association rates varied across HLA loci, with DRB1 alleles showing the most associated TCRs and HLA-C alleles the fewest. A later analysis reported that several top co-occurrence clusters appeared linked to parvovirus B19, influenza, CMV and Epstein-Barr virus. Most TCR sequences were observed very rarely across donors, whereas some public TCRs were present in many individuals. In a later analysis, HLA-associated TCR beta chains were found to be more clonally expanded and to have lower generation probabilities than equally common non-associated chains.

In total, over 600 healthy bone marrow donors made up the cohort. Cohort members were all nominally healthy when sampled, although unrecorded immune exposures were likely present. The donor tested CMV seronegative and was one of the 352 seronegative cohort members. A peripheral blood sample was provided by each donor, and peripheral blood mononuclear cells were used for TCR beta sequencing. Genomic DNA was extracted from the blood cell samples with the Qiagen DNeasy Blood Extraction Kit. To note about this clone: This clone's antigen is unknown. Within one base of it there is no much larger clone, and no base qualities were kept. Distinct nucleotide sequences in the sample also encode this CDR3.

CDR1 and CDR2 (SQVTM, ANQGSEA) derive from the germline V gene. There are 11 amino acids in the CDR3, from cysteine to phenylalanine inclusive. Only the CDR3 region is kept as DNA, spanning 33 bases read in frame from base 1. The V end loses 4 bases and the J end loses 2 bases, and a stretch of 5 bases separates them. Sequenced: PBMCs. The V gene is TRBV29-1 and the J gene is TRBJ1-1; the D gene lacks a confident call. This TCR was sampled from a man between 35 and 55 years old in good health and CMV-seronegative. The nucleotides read TGCAGCGTTGCTAAAAACACTGAAGCTTTCTTT. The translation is CSVAKNTEAFF.